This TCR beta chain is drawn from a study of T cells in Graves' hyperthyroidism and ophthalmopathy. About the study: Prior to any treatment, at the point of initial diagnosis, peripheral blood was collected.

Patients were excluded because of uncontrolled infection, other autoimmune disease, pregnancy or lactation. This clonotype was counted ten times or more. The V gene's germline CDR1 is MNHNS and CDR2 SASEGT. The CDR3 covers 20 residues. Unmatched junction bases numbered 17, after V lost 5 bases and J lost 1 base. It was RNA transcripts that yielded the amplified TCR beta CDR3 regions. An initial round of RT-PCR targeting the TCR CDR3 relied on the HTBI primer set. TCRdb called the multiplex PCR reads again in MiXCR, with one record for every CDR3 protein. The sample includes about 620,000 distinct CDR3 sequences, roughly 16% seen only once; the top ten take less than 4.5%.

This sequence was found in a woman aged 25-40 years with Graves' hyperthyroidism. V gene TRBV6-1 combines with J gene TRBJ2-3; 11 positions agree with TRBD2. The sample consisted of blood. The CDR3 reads CASSKKRPGLAVVGTDTQYF. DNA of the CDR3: TGTGCCAGCAGTAAAAAACGTCCGGGACTAGCGGTGGTCGGCACAGATACGCAGTATTTT.